Sequencing of this T cell receptor (beta chain) was carried out in a study of T cells in Graves' hyperthyroidism and ophthalmopathy. RNA transcripts were the template for amplifying TCR beta CDR3 regions. HTBI primers drove first-round RT-PCR of the TCR CDR3. Via MiXCR, TCRdb re-called the multiplex PCR reads, giving one row per CDR3 protein. The sample lists 400,000 to 550,000 distinct CDR3 sequences; approximately 24% were seen once. This clonotype has ten or more counts. The CDR3 is 14 residues long. The V and J ends lost 3 bases and 3 bases respectively, with 11 bases between them. The sample was blood. The V call is TRBV12-3 or TRBV12-4, the J call TRBJ2-5, with D perhaps matching TRBD2 (6 bases). The sequence was collected from a woman between 25 and 40 years old with Graves' ophthalmopathy. In DNA form, the CDR3 reads TGTGCCAGCAGTTTTTTAGGCGGGGAAGAGACCCAGTACTTC. As protein: CASSFLGGEETQYF.